The 27 T cell receptor beta chains presented below share a single source sample, sequenced in a study of response to subunit inactivated influenza vaccine. TCRdb reprocessed the RT-PCR reads with MiXCR, giving one entry per CDR3 protein. The sample has roughly 170,000 distinct CDR3 sequences, nearly 9.5% seen once. The sequencing used non-naive T cells sorted from PBMCs, collected on the day of vaccination. These receptors all come from a man aged 45-60 years who received an inactivated influenza vaccine.

This clonotype was counted only a few times. J is TRBJ2-3 and V is TRBV25-1; TRBD1 or TRBD2 may be the D gene (5 bases each). In germline, CDR1 is MGHDK, CDR2 SYGVNS. This CDR3 has 16 amino acids. Trimming stripped 3 bases from V and 6 bases from J, with 19 bases between. The CDR3 here is CASSDSGGRRGDTQYF. The DNA of the CDR3 is TGTGCCAGCAGTGATTCTGGGGGACGGCGAGGGGATACGCAGTATTTT.

The chain has TRBV4-1 and TRBJ2-3, with 15 bases identical to TRBD2. Germline CDR1 reads MGHRA; CDR2 reads YSYEKL. CDR3 length equals 18 residues. Germline trimming cut 3 bases from V and 0 bases from J; bases unmatched to any gene: 4. CDR3 loop: CASSHLGTSGRSTDTQYF. CDR3 bases: TGCGCCAGCAGCCACCTAGGGACTAGCGGGAGGAGCACAGATACGCAGTATTTT.

The V call is TRBV30, the J call TRBJ2-6; no reliable D call. V lost 4 bases and J lost 0, with 7 bases in between. Germline V gene lookup returns CDR1 GTSNPN and CDR2 SVGIG (reference sequence). The CDR3 extends over 14 amino acids. This CDR3 reads CAWTQHSGANVLTF. CDR3 sequence (DNA): TGTGCCTGGACTCAGCACTCTGGGGCCAACGTCCTGACTTTC. The variable domain in full, completed from reference TRBV30 and TRBJ2-6, reads SQTIHQWPATLVQPVGSPLSLECTVEGTSNPNLYWYRQAAGRGLQLLFYSVGIGQISSEVPQNLSASRPQDRQFILSSKKLLLSDSGFYLCAWTQHSGANVLTFGAGSRLTVL.

J is TRBJ2-7 and V is TRBV5-1; no definite D call. The CDR3 has 15 amino acids. CDR1 and CDR2 from the germline V gene are SGHRS and YFSETQ. V was pared by 4 bases and J by 0 bases, with 14 bases between. The CDR3 is CASSPNGPFSYEQYF. The CDR3, as DNA: TGCGCCAGCAGCCCAAACGGACCGTTCTCCTACGAGCAGTACTTC. The full variable domain, rest sourced from reference TRBV5-1 and TRBJ2-7, is KAGVTQTPRYLIKTRGQQVTLSCSPISGHRSVSWYQQTPGQGLQFLFEYFSETQRNKGNFPGRFSGRQFSNSRSEMNVSTLELGDSALYLCASSPNGPFSYEQYFGPGTRLTVT.

The chain combines TRBV9 with TRBJ2-7; D possibly corresponds to TRBD1 (6 bases). Deletions cut 0 bases from V and 4 bases from J, with 14 bases between. CDR1 is SGDLS, CDR2 YYNGEE, per germline. The CDR3 is made up of 15 amino acids. In DNA form, the CDR3 reads TGTGCCAGCAGCGTAGAAGGGGGTGCGATATACGAGCAGTACTTC. It specifies CASSVEGGAIYEQYF.

CDR3 sequence reads: CSATIRTASSYNEQFF. CDR3 nucleotides: TGCAGTGCTACAATCCGGACGGCGAGCTCCTACAATGAGCAGTTCTTC. The rearrangement joins TRBV20-1 to TRBJ2-1, with unresolved D. The CDR3 is 16 amino acids. V was pared by 4 bases and J by 0 bases, with 16 bases between. Looked up from germline, CDR1 is DFQATT and CDR2 is SNEGSKA (reference sequence).

This clonotype occurred many times. The J gene is TRBJ1-1, the V gene TRBV4-1; the D is unclear. The CDR3 covers 14 residues. CDR1 is MGHRA and CDR2 is YSYEKL in the germline V gene. Trimming took off 7 bases at V and 2 bases at J, with 14 bases between the two ends. Here the CDR3 reads CASTLSPFNTEAFF. The CDR3 DNA sequence: TGCGCCAGCACCCTGTCGCCGTTTAACACTGAAGCTTTCTTT.

The rearrangement uses TRBV20-1 and TRBJ1-3; D perhaps matches TRBD1 (5 bases). Germline loops: CDR1 DFQATT, CDR2 SNEGSKA (reference sequence). This CDR3 has 14 amino acids. The ends were cut back, 2 bases at V and 0 bases at J, with 8 bases in the middle. The CDR3 nucleotides read TGCAGTGCTAGAAGACAGAACTCTGGAAACACCATATATTTT. Amino acid sequence: CSARRQNSGNTIYF.

The V call is TRBV14, the J call TRBJ2-5; no reliable D call. The CDR3 loop spans 13 amino acids. The V end was cut by 4 bases, the J end by 5 bases, with 11 bases between. CDR1 and CDR2 (germline): SGHDN, FVKESK. The DNA for the CDR3 is TGTGCCAGCAGCCGCAACCCTGGGGAGACCCAGTACTTC. Amino acid sequence: CASSRNPGETQYF.

This clonotype was counted many times. The rearrangement uses TRBV7-9 and TRBJ2-7; 8 bases fit TRBD1. V trimming: 6 bases; J trimming: 11 bases; junction bases outside the gene matches: 12. CDR1 is SEHNR, CDR2 FQNEAQ, per germline (reference sequence). CDR3 length equals 13 residues. CDR3 sequence (DNA): TGTGCCAGCAGACAGGGGGATAATTCTGGGAAGTACTTC. Protein sequence: CASRQGDNSGKYF.

This clonotype was recorded a few times. The chain has TRBV2 and TRBJ1-5; D gene uncertain. Germline V gene sequence: CDR1 SNHLY, CDR2 FYNNEI. V was clipped by 4 bases and J by 2 bases, with 9 bases between them. The CDR3 loop spans 14 amino acids. CDR3 nucleotide sequence: TGTGCCAGCAGTGCATTAGACCGCAATCAGCCCCAGCATTTT. This codes for CASSALDRNQPQHF.

The sample holds a few counts of this clonotype. The chain employs TRBV5-1 and TRBJ2-3; D uncertain. Trimming left V 4 bases short and J 3 bases short, with 12 bases between. The CDR3 extends over 14 amino acids. Germline CDR1 is SGHRS and CDR2 is YFSETQ. The DNA for the CDR3 is TGCGCCAGCAGCCCGCTTCCACCGACAGATACGCAGTATTTT. Residues: CASSPLPPTDTQYF.

The V gene is TRBV28, the J gene TRBJ1-4; D is uncertain. Germline CDR1 is MDHEN and CDR2 is SYDVKM. V lost 6 bases to trimming and J lost 5 bases, with 13 bases between them. The CDR3 length is 14 residues. This CDR3 is CASRWRTTNEKLFF. The CDR3 nucleotides read TGTGCCAGCAGGTGGAGGACCACAAATGAAAAACTGTTTTTT.

This clonotype was recorded at least ten times. Here the CDR3 DNA reads TGTGCCAGCAGCTTCCGGGACGGCTCCTACGAGCAGTACTTC. This codes for CASSFRDGSYEQYF. The chain recombines TRBV7-9 with TRBJ2-7, with D perhaps given as TRBD1 or TRBD2 (5 bases each). The germline V and J ends were trimmed by 3 bases and 0 bases, with 9 bases remaining between them. The CDR3 is 14 residues long. Germline V gene data show CDR1 as SEHNR and CDR2 as FQNEAQ (reference sequence).

This clonotype appeared many times. The chain employs TRBV5-1 and TRBJ1-2; 7 bases are a match to TRBD1. CDR3 length: 14 amino acids. The germline V gene has CDR1 SGHRS and CDR2 YFSETQ. The V gene end was trimmed by 0 bases and the J gene end by 4 bases; junction bases not matched to a gene: 3. In DNA, the CDR3 is TGCGCCAGCAGCTTGGGGGGACAGATCTATGGCTACACCTTC. This sequence encodes CASSLGGQIYGYTF.

This clonotype was seen only a few times. The rearrangement links TRBV5-1 to TRBJ1-1; D remains unclear. V gave up 0 bases and J gave up 2 bases, with 5 bases separating them. This CDR3 is 13 amino acids long. Germline V gives CDR1 SGHRS, CDR2 YFSETQ. The CDR3 loop is CASSLADNTEAFF. CDR3 coding DNA: TGCGCCAGCAGCTTGGCCGATAACACTGAAGCTTTCTTT.

The chain links TRBV7-2 to TRBJ2-1; possibly TRBD1 for D (6 bases). The CDR3 is 14 amino acids. Germline CDR1 reads SGHTA; CDR2 reads FQGNSA. V was pared by 5 bases and J by 11 bases, with 19 bases between. The CDR3 nucleotides are TGTGCCAGCAGCACAGGGTGGGGCCGGGTAAAGCAGTTCTTC. It yields the protein CASSTGWGRVKQFF.

This clonotype was seen once. V is TRBV7-9 and J is TRBJ2-7; 8 bases are a match to TRBD1. CDR1 is SEHNR and CDR2 is FQNEAQ in the germline V gene (reference sequence). The CDR3 has 14 residues. The trim removed 4 bases at V and 3 bases at J, leaving 5 bases unmatched. The CDR3 is CASSSGTGDYEQYF. The CDR3 DNA reads as TGTGCCAGCAGCTCCGGGACAGGAGACTACGAGCAGTACTTC.

DNA of the CDR3: TGTGCCAGCAGCGCAGTCCCTAGCGGTACCTACGAGCAGTACTTC. It is translated as CASSAVPSGTYEQYF. The chain couples TRBV11-2 to TRBJ2-7, with 7 bases that match TRBD2. There are 15 residues in the CDR3. The V segment lost 5 bases and the J segment 2 bases; nucleotides outside the gene matches: 9. The germline V gene encodes CDR1 SGHAT and CDR2 FQNNGV.

The chain recombines TRBV7-9 with TRBJ2-3; D ambiguous. CDR1 and CDR2 (germline): SEHNR, FQNEAQ (reference sequence). V dropped 3 bases and J dropped 0 bases, with 10 bases sitting between them. The CDR3 totals 15 residues. The CDR3 sequence is CASSFTSVSTDTQYF. The CDR3 bases are TGTGCCAGCAGCTTCACGTCGGTTAGCACAGATACGCAGTATTTT.

The CDR3, as DNA: TGTGCCAGCAGCCCCCAGGACTCCTACGAGCAGTACTTC. Translation: CASSPQDSYEQYF. The gene calls are TRBV5-4 and TRBJ2-7, with unresolved D. V was shortened by 4 bases and J by 0 bases, with 8 bases between the two germline ends. The germline gives CDR1 SGHNT, CDR2 YYREEE (reference sequence). The CDR3 runs to 13 residues. The whole variable domain, filled in from reference TRBV5-4 and TRBJ2-7, reads ETGVTQSPTHLIKTRGQQVTLRCSSQSGHNTVSWYQQALGQGPQFIFQYYREEENGRGNFPPRFSGLQFPNYSSELNVNALELDDSALYLCASSPQDSYEQYFGPGTRLTVT.

This clonotype was counted only a few times. The chain links TRBV2 to TRBJ1-1; D remains unclear. The V gene's germline CDR1 is SNHLY and CDR2 FYNNEI. V lost 3 bases and J lost 2, with 7 bases in between. The CDR3 spans 13 residues. The chain's CDR3 is CASSDRVNTEAFF. The CDR3 coding sequence is TGTGCCAGCAGTGATAGGGTAAACACTGAAGCTTTCTTT.

This clonotype was picked up a small number of times. The chain combines TRBV5-5 with TRBJ1-2; 7 positions agree with TRBD1. CDR3 length: 15 residues. V gave up 0 bases and J gave up 5 bases; unmatched junction bases: 7. The germline gives CDR1 SGHKS, CDR2 YYEKEE (reference sequence). In nucleotides, the CDR3 is TGTGCCAGCAGCTTGGTTATAGGACAGGAGTATGGCTACACCTTC. Translated, it gives CASSLVIGQEYGYTF.

This clonotype was seen only a few times. This chain joins TRBV28 and TRBJ2-4; TRBD1 aligns across 7 bases. The CDR3 totals 14 residues. Germline CDR1 and CDR2: MDHEN and SYDVKM. V gave up 5 bases and J gave up 6 bases; unmatched junction bases: 7. CDR3 sequence: CASSRQGRRNIQYF. The DNA of the CDR3 is TGTGCCAGCAGTCGACAGGGAAGGCGAAACATTCAGTACTTC.

The rearrangement uses TRBV20-1 and TRBJ2-5; tentatively, D is TRBD2 (5 bases). The CDR3 is 13 residues long. Germline V gene data show CDR1 as DFQATT and CDR2 as SNEGSKA (reference sequence). Deletions cut 4 bases from V and 5 bases from J, with 14 bases between. The CDR3 sequence: CSAIEGFGETQYF. Written as DNA, the CDR3 is TGCAGTGCTATAGAGGGTTTTGGGGAGACCCAGTACTTC.

The gene calls are TRBV7-2 and TRBJ2-5; 9 positions match TRBD1. Germline V gene data show CDR1 as SGHTA and CDR2 as FQGNSA. V shed 4 bases, J shed 5 bases, and the junction held 5 bases outside the gene matches. This CDR3 comprises 14 residues. The CDR3 sequence is CASSYQTGGETQYF. The CDR3 DNA reads as TGTGCCAGCAGCTACCAGACAGGGGGGGAGACCCAGTACTTC.

The table lists this clonotype with many counts. The gene calls are TRBV29-1 and TRBJ2-7; no firm D call. V was shortened by 1 base and J by 3 bases, with 13 bases between the two germline ends. This CDR3 is built from 14 residues. Germline V gives CDR1 SQVTM, CDR2 ANQGSEA. CDR3 protein: CSVEAGRDGYEQYF. CDR3 sequence (DNA): TGCAGCGTTGAAGCAGGTCGCGACGGCTACGAGCAGTACTTC.